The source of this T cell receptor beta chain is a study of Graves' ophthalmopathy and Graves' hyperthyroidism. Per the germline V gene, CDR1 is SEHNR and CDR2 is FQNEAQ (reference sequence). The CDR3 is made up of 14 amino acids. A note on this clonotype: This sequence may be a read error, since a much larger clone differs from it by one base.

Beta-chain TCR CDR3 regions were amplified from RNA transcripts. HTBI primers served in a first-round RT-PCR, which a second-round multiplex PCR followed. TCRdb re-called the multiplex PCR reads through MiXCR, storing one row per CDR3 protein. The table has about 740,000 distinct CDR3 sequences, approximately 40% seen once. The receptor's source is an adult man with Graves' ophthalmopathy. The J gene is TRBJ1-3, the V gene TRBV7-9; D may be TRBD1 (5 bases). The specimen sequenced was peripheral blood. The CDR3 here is CANSPDRLANTIYF. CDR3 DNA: TGTGCCAACAGCCCCGACAGATTAGCAAACACCATATATTTT.